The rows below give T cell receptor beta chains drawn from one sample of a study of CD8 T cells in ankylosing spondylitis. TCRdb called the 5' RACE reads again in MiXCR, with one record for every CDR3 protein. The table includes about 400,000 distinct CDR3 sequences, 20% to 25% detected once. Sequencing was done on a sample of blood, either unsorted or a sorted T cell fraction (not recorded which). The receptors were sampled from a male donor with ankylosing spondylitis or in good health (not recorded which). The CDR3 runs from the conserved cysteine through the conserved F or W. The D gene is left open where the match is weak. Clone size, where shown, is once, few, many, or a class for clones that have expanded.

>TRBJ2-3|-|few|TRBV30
TGTGCCTGGAGTTCCGACAGTTACACAGATACGCAGTATTTT
CAWSSDSYTDTQYF
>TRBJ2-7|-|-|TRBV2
TGTGCCAGCAGTGAAGGAGGGACGTACTCCTACGAGCAGTACTTC
CASSEGGTYSYEQYF
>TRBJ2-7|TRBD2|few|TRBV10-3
TGTGCCATCAGTGGAGGGACTAGCGGGGGGGCCTACGAGCAGTACTTC
CAISGGTSGGAYEQYF
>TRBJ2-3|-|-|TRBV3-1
TGTGCCAGCAGCGCTTTTACGGAGGGGTATTCAGATACGCAGTATTTT
CASSAFTEGYSDTQYF
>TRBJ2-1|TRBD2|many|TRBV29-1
TGCAGCGTTGAAGGACGGGGGGAAGACAATGAGCAGTTCTTC
CSVEGRGEDNEQFF
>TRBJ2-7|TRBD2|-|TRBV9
TGTGCCAGCAGCGTAGGAGGAAGCGGGGGAGACTACGAGCAGTACTTC
CASSVGGSGGDYEQYF
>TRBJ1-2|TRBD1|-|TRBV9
TGTGCCAGCAGCCTGACAGGGGCTAACTATGGCTACACCTTC
CASSLTGANYGYTF
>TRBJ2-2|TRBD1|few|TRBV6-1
TGTGCCAGCAGTGGGGACAGGGAACTCTGGGAGCTGTTTTTT
CASSGDRELWELFF
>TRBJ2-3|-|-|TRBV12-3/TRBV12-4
TGTGCCTCGGGGCCAGATACGCAGTATTTT
CASGPDTQYF
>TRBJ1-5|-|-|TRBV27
TGTGCCAGCAGTTCCGTAAATCAGCCCCAGCATTTT
CASSSVNQPQHF
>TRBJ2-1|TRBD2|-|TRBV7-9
TGTGCCAGCAGCTTGGGACTAGCGGGGGACGTTCAGCAGTTCTTC
CASSLGLAGDVQQFF
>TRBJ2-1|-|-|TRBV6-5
TGTGCCAGCAGTTACTCGCTAAGGGGGTTGGGTGAGCAGTTCTTC
CASSYSLRGLGEQFF
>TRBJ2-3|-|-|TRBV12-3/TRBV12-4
TGTGCCAGCAGTTCATCCCAGGGAACGCAGTATTTT
CASSSSQGTQYF
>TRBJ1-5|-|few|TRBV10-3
TGTGCCATCAGTTCATTAGGGGGTCCGTATAGCAATCAGCCCCAGCATTTT
CAISSLGGPYSNQPQHF
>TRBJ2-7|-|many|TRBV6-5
TGTGCCAGCAGTTACGGGACGCCCTACGAGCAGTACTTC
CASSYGTPYEQYF
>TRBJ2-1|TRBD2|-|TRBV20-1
TGCAGTGCTCCAGGTTGGAGCGGGGGGCCGGAAGAGCAGTTCTTC
CSAPGWSGGPEEQFF
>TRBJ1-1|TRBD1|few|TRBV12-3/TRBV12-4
TGTGCCAGCATCACAGGGGGCGACACTGAAGCTTTCTTT
CASITGGDTEAFF
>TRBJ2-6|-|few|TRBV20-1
TGCAGTGCTAGAGATTTCAAGGGGACTGACGCCGGGGCCAACGTCCTGACTTTC
CSARDFKGTDAGANVLTF
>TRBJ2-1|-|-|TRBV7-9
TGTGCCAGCAGCCGCTCGGCCCAGGGCCACAATGAGCAGTTCTTC
CASSRSAQGHNEQFF
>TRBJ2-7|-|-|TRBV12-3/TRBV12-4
TGTGCCAGCAGTCCCAGGGAGGACTACGAGCAGTACTTC
CASSPREDYEQYF
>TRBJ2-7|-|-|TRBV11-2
TGTGCCAGCAGCTTAGAAGGCCACCGGGCGGACGAGCAGTACTTC
CASSLEGHRADEQYF
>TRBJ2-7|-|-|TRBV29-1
TGCAGCGTTGTCCACGGAATCTACGAGCAGTACTTC
CSVVHGIYEQYF
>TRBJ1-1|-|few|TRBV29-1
TGCAGCGTCCCCGACGGGGCTGAAGCTTTCTTT
CSVPDGAEAFF
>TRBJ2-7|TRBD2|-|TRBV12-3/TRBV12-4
TGTGCCAGCAGTTTCTTCCGCGGGGAGGGGTACGAGCAGTACTTC
CASSFFRGEGYEQYF
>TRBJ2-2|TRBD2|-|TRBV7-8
TGTGCCAGCACGCTCGCAGGGACTAGCGGGGGGAACACCGGGGAGCTGTTTTTT
CASTLAGTSGGNTGELFF
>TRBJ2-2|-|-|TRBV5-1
TGCGCCAGCAGTATAGGGTGGAACACCGGGGAGCTGTTTTTT
CASSIGWNTGELFF
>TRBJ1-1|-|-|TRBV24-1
TGTGCCACCAGTGATTATGGCACTGAAGCTTTCTTT
CATSDYGTEAFF
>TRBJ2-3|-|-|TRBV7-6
TGTGCCAGCAGCCCGACGGGGGGCATCACAGATACGCAGTATTTT
CASSPTGGITDTQYF
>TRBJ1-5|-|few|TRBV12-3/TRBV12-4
TGTGCCAGCAGTTCCACGGGGGCGGACAATCAGCCCCAGCATTTT
CASSSTGADNQPQHF
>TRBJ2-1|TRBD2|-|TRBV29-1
TGCAGCGGCCTGTTAGCGGGGGGCTCCTACAATGAGCAGTTCTTC
CSGLLAGGSYNEQFF
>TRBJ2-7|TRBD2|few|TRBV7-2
TGTGCCAGCAGCTCCAGACTAGCGGGGCACTACGAGCAGTACTTC
CASSSRLAGHYEQYF
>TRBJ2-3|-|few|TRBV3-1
TGTGCCAGCAGACCGTGGGATACGCAGTATTTT
CASRPWDTQYF
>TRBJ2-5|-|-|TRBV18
TGTGCCAGCTCACCAAGTTTCAGGGAGACCCAGTACTTC
CASSPSFRETQYF
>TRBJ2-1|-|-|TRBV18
TGTGCCAGCTCACCACCGGCAGGGGCGTACAATGAGCAGTTCTTC
CASSPPAGAYNEQFF
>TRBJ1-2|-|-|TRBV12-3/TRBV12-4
TGTGCCAGCACCAACGGAGGGAATAACTATGGCTACACCTTC
CASTNGGNNYGYTF
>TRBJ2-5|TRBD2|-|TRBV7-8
TGTGCCAGCAGCTTAGCCCCTAGCGGGGGTTGGGAAGAGACCCAGTACTTC
CASSLAPSGGWEETQYF
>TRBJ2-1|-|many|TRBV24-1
TGTGCCACCAGTGATTTGGGGTACCCCTCCCTCTTC
CATSDLGYPSLF
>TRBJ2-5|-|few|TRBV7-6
TGTGCCAGCAGCTTAGGGAGGAAACTCCAAGAGACCCAGTACTTC
CASSLGRKLQETQYF
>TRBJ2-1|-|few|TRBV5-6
TGTGCCAGCAGCTTGCCCACCTCACAGGGTCCTCTGGATGAGCAGTTCTTC
CASSLPTSQGPLDEQFF
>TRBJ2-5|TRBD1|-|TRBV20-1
TGCAGTGCTAGTGGGATCGGACAGGGTCAGACCCAGTACTTC
CSASGIGQGQTQYF
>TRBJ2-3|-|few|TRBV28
TGTGCCAGCAGCCCCCGGGACTTTCCAGATACGCAGTATTTT
CASSPRDFPDTQYF
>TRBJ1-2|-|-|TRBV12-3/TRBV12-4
TGTGCCAGCAGTGCGGGACGGTTTAACTATGGCTACACCTTC
CASSAGRFNYGYTF
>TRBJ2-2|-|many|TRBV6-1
TGTGCCAGCAGCAGGACCGGGGAGCTGTTTTTT
CASSRTGELFF
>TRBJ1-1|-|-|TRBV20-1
TGCAGTGCTAGAGGCAGGGGTTACACTGAAGCTTTCTTT
CSARGRGYTEAFF
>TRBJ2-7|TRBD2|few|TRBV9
TGTGCCAGCAGCGCCCGGGGACTAGCCGTGGACGAGCAGTACTTC
CASSARGLAVDEQYF
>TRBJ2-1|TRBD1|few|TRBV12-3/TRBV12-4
TGTGCCAGCAGTCCCTCAGGGGGATGGAATGAGCAGTTCTTC
CASSPSGGWNEQFF
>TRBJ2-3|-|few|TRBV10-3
TGTGCCATCAGTGAGTCGGGGGACGCAGGGTCGGATACGCAGTATTTT
CAISESGDAGSDTQYF
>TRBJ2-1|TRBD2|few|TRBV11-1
TGTGCCAGCAGACACAGGACTAGCGGGGGGGCGTCATACAATGAGCAGTTCTTC
CASRHRTSGGASYNEQFF